Below are 26 T cell receptor beta chains sequenced from a single sample in a study of blood T cell repertoires in COVID-19. Profiled with immunoSEQ multiplex PCR; TCRdb holds only in-frame clones, not every one. This sample has about 260,000 clones, with 65% to 90% found just once. Sequencing input: peripheral blood. The receptor source for this set is a man aged 25-45 years with active or convalescent COVID-19.

As concerns this clone: One end of the junction varies from germline; a read error may be responsible. Other DNA sequences within the sample encode an identical CDR3. This chain joins TRBV5-5 and TRBJ2-7, with a possible D match to TRBD2 (6 bases). Germline CDR1 is SGHKS and CDR2 is YYEKEE (reference sequence). CDR3 length: 13 amino acids. DNA for the CDR3: TGTGCCAGCAGTTCCGGGAGCTCCTATGAGCAGTACTTC. Its translation: CASSSGSSYEQYF.

This clone was seen more than once but under ten times. V is TRBV18 and J is TRBJ1-5, with 10 bases matching TRBD1. The trim removed 3 bases at V and 0 bases at J, leaving 2 bases unmatched. Germline V gene data show CDR1 as KGHSH and CDR2 as LQKENI. CDR3 length: 16 amino acids. DNA for the CDR3: TGTGCCAGCTCACCGCGGGACAGGGGTAGCAATCAGCCCCAGCATTTT. Amino acid sequence: CASSPRDRGSNQPQHF.

V and J are TRBV24-1 and TRBJ1-6; no reliable D call. The CDR3 sequence is 12 residues long. The germline V gene encodes CDR1 KGHDR and CDR2 SFDVKD. Between the trimmed V and J ends, which lost 1 base and 12 bases, there was a span of 6 bases. In DNA, the CDR3 is TGTGCCACCAGTGATTTATCCAAACCCCTCCACTTT. It codes for CATSDLSKPLHF.

The rearrangement links TRBV20-1 to TRBJ1-6, with D perhaps matching TRBD1 (5 bases). The germline V and J ends were trimmed by 3 bases and 15 bases, with 15 bases remaining between them. Germline-derived CDR1 and CDR2 are DFQATT and SNEGSKA (reference sequence). The CDR3 is 12 residues long. Here the CDR3 reads CSASQGASGLHF. CDR3 DNA sequence: TGCAGTGCTAGTCAAGGGGCTTCGGGCCTCCACTTT.

The chain uses TRBV7-6 and TRBJ2-2; weak D call: TRBD1 (6 bases). The V gene lost 5 bases and the J gene lost 5 bases, with 21 bases spanning the gap. This CDR3 contains 17 residues. Germline V gene sequence: CDR1 SGHVS, CDR2 FNYEAQ. CDR3 nucleotides: TGTGCCAGCAGCCCGGAGACTACAGGGTGGGGTACCGGGGAGCTGTTTTTT. Protein sequence: CASSPETTGWGTGELFF.

V is TRBV5-5 and J is TRBJ2-2, with 8 bases matching TRBD1. This CDR3 has 16 amino acids. Germline V gene lookup returns CDR1 SGHKS and CDR2 YYEKEE (reference sequence). V trimming: 0 bases; J trimming: 5 bases; junction bases outside the gene matches: 6. The CDR3 DNA sequence: TGTGCCAGCAGCTTGGGGGGGACAGGTTGGACCGGGGAGCTGTTTTTT. Its protein product is CASSLGGTGWTGELFF.

The V and J genes are TRBV6-4 and TRBJ1-6, with a weak D call TRBD1 (6 bases). Germline V lookup: CDR1 MRHNA, CDR2 SNTAGT. The CDR3 consists of 15 residues. Trimming removed 0 bases at V and 3 bases at J, with 6 bases between. DNA of the CDR3: TGTGCCAGCAGTGACTCGGACAGCTATAATTCACCCCTCCACTTT. Protein sequence: CASSDSDSYNSPLHF.

This chain connects TRBV20-1 to TRBJ1-5; D ambiguous. The CDR3 spans 14 residues. V lost 3 bases and J lost 2, with 11 bases in between. Germline loops: CDR1 DFQATT, CDR2 SNEGSKA (reference sequence). For the CDR3, the DNA is TGCAGTGCTAGTCCCGGGAATGGCAATCAGCCCCAGCATTTT. This sequence encodes CSASPGNGNQPQHF.

This sequence joins TRBV19 and TRBJ1-2; TRBD1 might be the D (5 bases). V was pared by 7 bases and J by 0 bases, with 12 bases between. The CDR3 has 14 residues. CDR1 LNHDA and CDR2 SQIVND come from the germline V gene (reference sequence). The CDR3 DNA reads TGTGCCAGTACCCGGGGGGGAGCTAACTATGGCTACACCTTC. Translating it yields CASTRGGANYGYTF.

This clone was seen once. This rearrangement joins TRBV4-1 to TRBJ1-4, with D tentatively TRBD1 (5 bases). V was trimmed by 1 base and J by 8 bases, leaving 14 bases between them. CDR1 and CDR2 from the germline V gene are MGHRA and YSYEKL. CDR3 length: 15 residues. CDR3: CASSQANDRSEKLFF. CDR3 nucleotide sequence: TGCGCCAGCAGCCAAGCAAACGACAGAAGCGAAAAACTGTTTTTT.

The V and J genes are TRBV27 and TRBJ1-1; no firm D call. CDR1 is MNHEY and CDR2 is SMNVEV in the germline V gene (reference sequence). The CDR3 extends over 15 amino acids. V was cut by 1 base and J by 6 bases, with 15 bases left in between. The CDR3 spells CASSLLMAPHAEAFF. The CDR3 nucleotides are TGTGCCAGCAGTTTATTGATGGCCCCCCACGCTGAAGCTTTCTTT.

The CDR3 sequence: CASAPRSGHRAFF. The CDR3 DNA reads TGCGCCAGCGCCCCCCGTAGCGGACATCGAGCTTTCTTT. The V call is TRBV23-1, the J call TRBJ1-1; TRBD1 might be the D (5 bases). TRBV23-1 falls under the ORF class, with uncertain function. Trimming cost V 8 bases and J 10 bases, with 20 bases left between them. CDR3 size: 13 residues.

The rearrangement joins TRBV3-1 (or the pseudogene TRBV3-2) to TRBJ1-4; D gene uncertain. Germline CDR1 and CDR2: LGHDT and YNNKEL (reference sequence). The V gene lost 4 bases and the J gene lost 2 bases, with 20 bases spanning the gap. The CDR3 runs 18 residues. CDR3 sequence: CASSPLRGEVTTNEKLFF. The CDR3 DNA reads as TGTGCCAGCAGCCCCCTTCGCGGGGAGGTGACGACTAATGAAAAACTGTTTTTT.

This chain links TRBV6-5 with TRBJ2-1; TRBD2 agrees at 12 bases. From germline, CDR1 is MNHEY and CDR2 SVGAGI. The V and J ends lost 6 bases and 9 bases, in that order; junction bases with no gene match: 9. CDR3 length: 15 residues. The CDR3 DNA sequence: TGTGCCAGCAGGCGGCTAGCGGGGGGGCGCAGTGAGCAGTTCTTC. Encoded protein: CASRRLAGGRSEQFF.

The chain recombines TRBV24-1 with TRBJ2-3; perhaps TRBD1 as D (6 bases). CDR1 and CDR2 from the germline V gene are KGHDR and SFDVKD. Between the trimmed V and J ends, which lost 9 bases and 1 base, there was a span of 10 bases. This CDR3 has 13 residues. The CDR3 reads CATARQGTDTQYF. The CDR3 DNA follows: TGTGCCACCGCGCGACAGGGCACAGATACGCAGTATTTT.

In this sample, this clone turned up a few times. The chain carries TRBV6-5 and TRBJ1-1; D remains ambiguous. CDR3 length: 14 amino acids. The germline V gene has CDR1 MNHEY and CDR2 SVGAGI. V lost 2 bases to trimming and J lost 0 bases, with 7 bases between them. The CDR3 is CASSYGQMNTEAFF. CDR3 DNA: TGTGCCAGCAGTTACGGGCAGATGAACACTGAAGCTTTCTTT.

The V call is TRBV7-2, the J call TRBJ1-4; D is unclear. In germline, CDR1 is SGHTA, CDR2 FQGNSA. Trimming removed 3 bases from V and 8 bases from J, with 13 bases in between. CDR3 length equals 14 residues. In DNA form, the CDR3 reads TGTGCCAGCAGCTTGAGGTCGGCTGGGGAAAAACTGTTTTTT. The encoded protein is CASSLRSAGEKLFF.

The chain recombines TRBV9 with TRBJ1-1; weak D call: TRBD1 (5 bases). The germline V and J ends were trimmed by 3 bases and 4 bases, with 10 bases remaining between them. The CDR3 is made up of 13 amino acids. Germline V gives CDR1 SGDLS, CDR2 YYNGEE. The CDR3 here is CASSAGFGTEAFF. CDR3 coding DNA: TGTGCCAGCAGCGCAGGGTTCGGCACTGAAGCTTTCTTT.

This sequence joins TRBV5-8 and TRBJ1-6, with D uncertain. The CDR3 loop spans 19 amino acids. V shed 1 base and J shed 4 bases, with 21 bases lying between them. Germline CDR1 and CDR2: SGHTS and YDEGEE. CDR3 nucleotide sequence: TGTGCCAGCAGCTTGTTTTTCGAGGATCTTACACAATATAATTCACCCCTCCACTTT. Encoded protein: CASSLFFEDLTQYNSPLHF.

The gene calls are TRBV27 and TRBJ2-3; D is possibly TRBD2 (5 bases). Trimming shortened V by 10 bases and J by 5 bases, and 16 bases separated the two germline ends. There are 13 residues in the CDR3. CDR1 MNHEY and CDR2 SMNVEV come from the germline V gene (reference sequence). In nucleotides, the CDR3 is TGTGCCACCTCCCCTGAGGGCGGAGATACGCAGTATTTT. This encodes CATSPEGGDTQYF.

This chain uses TRBV2 with TRBJ1-1; 7 nucleotides agree with TRBD1. J gave up 1 base and V 9 bases, and 8 bases lay outside the gene matches. The CDR3 has 14 amino acids. Germline assignment: CDR1 SNHLY and CDR2 FYNNEI. CDR3 protein: CASPPGTENTEAFF. CDR3 in DNA: TGTGCCAGTCCGCCCGGGACAGAGAACACTGAAGCTTTCTTT.

The rearrangement uses TRBV5-6 and TRBJ1-6; 9 bases agree with TRBD1. CDR1 SGHDT and CDR2 YYEEEE come from the germline V gene. The CDR3 runs to 14 residues. V lost 2 bases and J lost 10; bases outside the gene matches: 4. CDR3 amino acids: CASSFGTGKSPLHF. The CDR3 DNA is TGTGCCAGCAGCTTCGGGACAGGGAAGTCACCCCTCCACTTT.

This chain uses TRBV12-3 or TRBV12-4 with TRBJ1-1; possible D gene TRBD1, 6 bases. V was trimmed by 6 bases and J by 5 bases, leaving 13 bases between them. CDR3 length: 13 amino acids. The CDR3 coding sequence is TGTGCCAGCAGCCAGGGGTCTCAGACTGAAGCTTTCTTT. Amino acids: CASSQGSQTEAFF.

The CDR3 DNA follows: TGCAGCGTGCTAGCGGACGATTACAATGAGCAGTTCTTC. Its translation is CSVLADDYNEQFF. The V call is TRBV29-1, the J call TRBJ2-1; 7 bases align to TRBD2. After removal of 6 bases from V and 4 bases from J, the junction contained 6 bases not matched to a gene. Germline CDR1 SQVTM, CDR2 ANQGSEA. This CDR3 contains 13 residues.

The chain couples TRBV29-1 to TRBJ2-1, with a possible D match to TRBD2 (7 bases). V was shortened by 8 bases and J by 6 bases, with 20 bases between the two germline ends. This CDR3 spans 14 amino acids. The germline V gene encodes CDR1 SQVTM and CDR2 ANQGSEA. The CDR3 sequence is CSSIGGGFINEQFF. For the CDR3, the DNA is TGCAGCTCCATTGGGGGGGGCTTCATCAATGAGCAGTTCTTC.

This chain uses TRBV2 with TRBJ1-2; the match to TRBD1 covers 12 bases. This CDR3 region has 16 residues. Germline V gene sequence: CDR1 SNHLY, CDR2 FYNNEI. The V and J ends lost 5 bases and 8 bases, in that order; junction bases with no gene match: 12. The DNA for the CDR3 is TGTGCCAGCAGTTGGGGGACAGGGGGCCACGTGGGAGGCTACACCTTC. Translated, it gives CASSWGTGGHVGGYTF.